Listed below are T cell receptor beta chains from one sample, sequenced in a study of chronic HIV infection and antiretroviral therapy. TCRdb analysed the 5' RACE reads with MiXCR anew, one entry per CDR3 protein. The repertoire holds approximately 47,000 distinct CDR3 sequences, with about a fifth as singletons. Sequencing was carried out using peripheral blood. The source is an adult who had HIV and had not received antiretroviral therapy, or was an uninfected healthy control (not recorded which). CDR3s include the opening cysteine and the closing phenylalanine or tryptophan. The D gene is left open where the match is weak. Only part of the rows carry a size: once, few, many, or a class if the clone is expanded.

abundance	d_gene	v_gene	j_gene	CDR3nt	CDR3aa
many	TRBD2	TRBV4-1	TRBJ2-3	TGCGCCAGCAGCCACCGCGTAGCGGGAGATCCAGATACGCAGTATTTT	CASSHRVAGDPDTQYF
few	-	TRBV5-5	TRBJ1-1	TGTGCCAGCAGCTTGGCCTCCCCCATGTGGGGGACTGAAGCTTTCTTT	CASSLASPMWGTEAFF
-	-	TRBV4-1	TRBJ2-7	TGCGCTTCGCGGGGTAGGGTTTCGTCCCAAGTTGACGAGCAGTACTTC	CASRGRVSSQVDEQYF
-	TRBD1	TRBV20-1	TRBJ1-2	TGCAGTGCTCGACCAATGGACAGGGGATTTAGAGATGGCTACACCTTC	CSARPMDRGFRDGYTF
few	-	TRBV5-6	TRBJ1-1	TGTGCCAGCAGCTTGGGGGAGGCCACTGAAGCTTTCTTT	CASSLGEATEAFF
few	-	TRBV28	TRBJ2-3	TGTGCCAGCAGGATAAGTTCTGGGGATACGCAGTATTTT	CASRISSGDTQYF
medium-sized	-	TRBV7-8	TRBJ2-1	TGTGCCAGCAGCTTAGGCAGGGCCTTACCGAACAATGAGCAGTTCTTC	CASSLGRALPNNEQFF
few	-	TRBV28	TRBJ1-1	TGTGCCAGCAGTATCCCAGGAGAGAACACTGAAGCTTTCTTT	CASSIPGENTEAFF
-	-	TRBV28	TRBJ1-1	TGTGCCAGCAGTTTAGCCTCCGTGGGAATCACTGAAGCTTTCTTT	CASSLASVGITEAFF
few	-	TRBV27	TRBJ1-1	TGTGCCAGCAGTTTTATGGGGAACCCTGAAGCTTTCTTT	CASSFMGNPEAFF
-	-	TRBV28	TRBJ2-2	TGTGCCAGCAGTCCCGGGACCCCTTGGCTCACGAACACCGGGGAGCTGTTTTTT	CASSPGTPWLTNTGELFF
few	TRBD1	TRBV28	TRBJ1-2	TGTGCCAGCAGCCAGGGGGTGGACTATGGCTACACCTTC	CASSQGVDYGYTF
-	TRBD1	TRBV29-1	TRBJ1-1	TGCAGCCCGGGACAGCGCTTCAACACTGAAGCTTTCTTT	CSPGQRFNTEAFF
few	TRBD2	TRBV12-3/TRBV12-4	TRBJ2-3	TGTGCCAGCTCATCGGGACTAGCGGGAGAAGGGTTGACAGATACGCAGTATTTT	CASSSGLAGEGLTDTQYF
-	TRBD1	TRBV10-3	TRBJ1-1	TGTGCCATCAGTGAGTCATGGCAGGGGGCGAACACTGAAGCTTTCTTT	CAISESWQGANTEAFF
-	-	TRBV5-6	TRBJ1-5	TGTGCCAGCAGCTTCGGGGTGAGCAATCAGCCCCAGCATTTT	CASSFGVSNQPQHF
-	-	TRBV13	TRBJ2-2	TGTGCCAGCAGACGCGAAATCGCGAACACCGGGGAGCTGTTTTTT	CASRREIANTGELFF
-	-	TRBV11-2	TRBJ1-1	TGTGCCAGCACCCGGGTCACTACTGAAGCTTTCTTT	CASTRVTTEAFF
-	-	TRBV6-2/TRBV6-3	TRBJ1-2	TGTGCCAGCAGTTACCCTAACTATGGCTACACCTTC	CASSYPNYGYTF
few	TRBD1	TRBV28	TRBJ2-7	TGTGCCAGCAGTTTAACGGCGGGGACAGGGTCTACGCACTTC	CASSLTAGTGSTHF
many	-	TRBV27	TRBJ2-3	TGTGCCAGCAGTCCAACTGGCGATACGCAGTATTTT	CASSPTGDTQYF
many	-	TRBV6-5	TRBJ1-5	TGTGCCAGCCTCAGGGGAATACGCAATCAGCCCCAGCATTTT	CASLRGIRNQPQHF
-	TRBD2	TRBV25-1	TRBJ2-7	TGTGCCAGCAGTTCCCCGGCCGGGACTAGCGGCACCTACGAGCAGTACTTC	CASSSPAGTSGTYEQYF
-	TRBD2	TRBV28	TRBJ2-3	TGTGCCAGCAGTCTACTCGGCGGGAGGGCCGGCACAGATACGCAGTATTTT	CASSLLGGRAGTDTQYF
-	TRBD1	TRBV28	TRBJ1-5	TGTGCCAGCAGTTCCCGAATGACAGGGGGTCAGCCCCAGCATTTT	CASSSRMTGGQPQHF
few	-	TRBV20-1	TRBJ1-3	TGCAGTGCTAGAGACCGTGGGGGGCGCGTCCTCTCTGGAAACACCATATATTTT	CSARDRGGRVLSGNTIYF
few	TRBD1	TRBV5-1	TRBJ2-3	TGCGCCAGCAGACTGCGCCCTGACAGGGGCCGGAAACCCAGCCCAGATACGCAGTATTTT	CASRLRPDRGRKPSPDTQYF
few	-	TRBV28	TRBJ2-2	TGTGCCAGCAGTGAGACAGCTACGAACACCGGGGAGCTGTTTTTT	CASSETATNTGELFF
-	-	TRBV5-5	TRBJ2-3	TGTGCCAGCAGCTTATTAAGCCTCGCAAATACGCAGTATTTT	CASSLLSLANTQYF
few	-	TRBV20-1	TRBJ1-2	TGCAGTGCCAGCGATCAGTACTATGGCTACACCTTC	CSASDQYYGYTF
few	-	TRBV28	TRBJ2-5	TGTGCCAGCAGTTTAGCAACCTGGAAGTACTTC	CASSLATWKYF
-	-	TRBV11-2	TRBJ2-4	TGTGCCAGCAGCTTACCGTTCCGAGCCAAAAACATTCAGTACTTC	CASSLPFRAKNIQYF
-	-	TRBV5-1	TRBJ2-3	TGCGCCAGCAGCTTGGGACAAGATACGCAGTATTTT	CASSLGQDTQYF
once	-	TRBV6-5	TRBJ1-5	TGTGCCAGCAGCCGGAGTCAGGTATTGTCGAATCAGCCCCAGCATTTT	CASSRSQVLSNQPQHF
-	-	TRBV6-2/TRBV6-3	TRBJ2-1	TGTGCCAGCTCCAAACGCCAGGGTTCGGGCTACAATGAGCAGTTCTTC	CASSKRQGSGYNEQFF
few	TRBD1	TRBV5-6	TRBJ1-5	TGTGCCAGCAGCTTGGGACAGGGCGATCAGCCCCAGCATTTT	CASSLGQGDQPQHF
few	TRBD1	TRBV6-5	TRBJ1-2	TGTGCCAGCAGTTACTCCCAGGGGGAAGGGTATGGCTACACCTTC	CASSYSQGEGYGYTF
-	-	TRBV20-1	TRBJ1-1	TGCAGTGCTAGAGGGGGGGCAGACATGAACACTGAAGCTTTCTTT	CSARGGADMNTEAFF
many	TRBD2	TRBV20-1	TRBJ2-7	TGCAGTGCTAGAGGGCTAGCGGGAATATACGAGCAGTACTTC	CSARGLAGIYEQYF
-	TRBD2	TRBV10-3	TRBJ2-7	TGTGCCATCACTTCGGGTAGCGGGATCTCCTACGAGCAGTACTTC	CAITSGSGISYEQYF